The rows below give T cell receptor beta chains drawn from one sample of a study of blood T cell repertoires in COVID-19. This table comes from immunoSEQ multiplex PCR, and its TCRdb copy is limited to in-frame clones, with some not included. The sample consists of approximately 300,000 clones, around nine tenths of them appearing once. Sequencing used peripheral blood. The receptors come from a woman in her thirties with COVID-19, enrolled during active disease. Each CDR3 is given without its conserved first and last residue. The order of the fields is V gene, CDR3 protein.

TRBV28	ASSFRFAGGQDTDTQY
TRBV29-1	SVSTGLEQY
TRBV21-1	ASSKEAREGEKLF
TRBV6-5	ASSLIIGAGEQY
TRBV27	ASSLNLAGTGEQY
TRBV7-2	ASSLGSSGNTIY
TRBV27	ASSPRMIANGETQY
TRBV2	ASSEPGRTGSGYGYT
TRBV7-9	ASSPNARTDGTDTQY
TRBV6-4	ASSDGTSATDTQY
TRBV28	ASSPPGGTYEQY
TRBV10-3	ATGDRGRESHGYT
TRBV6-5	ASSYGRISYEQY
TRBV7-9	ASSHRDRNYEQY
TRBV28	ASSFSGQAVEKLF
TRBV19	ASSRKTASYEQY
TRBV9	ASSVGAGGRTEAF
TRBV28	ASSGGTLRGYNSPLH
TRBV2	ASRPGTDTQY
TRBV5-1	ASSPLPSGSAHEQY
TRBV19	ASSIMGPATFDEQY
TRBV11-2	ASSLGPPSHEQY
TRBV6-2/TRBV6-3	ASSYVGSGQY
TRBV6-5	ASSYSRSSYNEQF
TRBV6-5	ASSSYTEAF
TRBV5-5	ASSPGQGFYEQY
TRBV10-2	ASSETRGLDQPQH
TRBV11-2	ASSQTGSYEQY
TRBV7-3	ASSASRDTGELF
TRBV13	ASSLGASPGETQY